A single sample gave rise to the 18 T cell receptor beta chains below, sequenced in a study of cytomegalovirus exposure and HLA in healthy donors. TCRdb's copy holds only in-frame clones and misses some; the assay was immunoSEQ multiplex PCR. The repertoire includes tens of thousands of clones, 96% of them detected once, and roughly 1.3% sits in the top ten. Sequencing used PBMCs. These receptors came from a woman aged 18-29 years in good health and CMV-seronegative.

This clone has just one count. This chain connects TRBV11-3 to TRBJ2-1; possibly TRBD2 for D (6 bases). CDR3 length equals 14 residues. The germline V and J ends were trimmed by 3 bases and 4 bases, with 10 bases remaining between them. Per the germline V gene, CDR1 is SGHNT and CDR2 is YENEEA. The CDR3 region is CASSLASEYNEQFF. CDR3 nucleotides: TGTGCCAGCAGCTTGGCTAGCGAATACAATGAGCAGTTCTTC.

The chain is built from TRBV7-9 and TRBJ2-7; D is possibly TRBD1 (5 bases). CDR1 and CDR2 from the germline V gene are SEHNR and FQNEAQ (reference sequence). This CDR3 is 15 amino acids long. Trimming stripped 1 base from V and 0 bases from J, with 10 bases between. This CDR3 is CASSLGQQSSYEQYF. In DNA, the CDR3 is TGTGCCAGCAGCTTAGGACAGCAGTCCTCCTACGAGCAGTACTTC.

The chain has TRBV7-9 and TRBJ2-1; D might be TRBD1 (6 bases). The germline gives CDR1 SEHNR, CDR2 FQNEAQ (reference sequence). V was clipped by 11 bases and J by 1 base, with 12 bases between them. The CDR3 length is 13 residues. The CDR3 spells CAAGVLSYNEQFF. CDR3 DNA sequence: TGTGCCGCAGGGGTCCTATCCTACAATGAGCAGTTCTTC.

The rearrangement joins TRBV18 to TRBJ2-1; 9 nucleotides line up with TRBD2. Trimming removed 2 bases from V and 6 bases from J; junction bases left unmatched: 5. The germline CDR1 and CDR2 sequences are KGHSH and LQKENI. The CDR3 is 15 residues long. The CDR3 DNA reads TGTGCCAGCTCACCAGTAGCGGGAGATGGCAATGAGCAGTTCTTC. This translates into CASSPVAGDGNEQFF.

The chain couples TRBV25-1 to TRBJ2-7, with TRBD2 as a possible D gene (5 bases). Between the trimmed V and J ends, which lost 11 bases and 4 bases, there was a span of 21 bases. The CDR3 spans 14 residues. Germline V CDR1 and CDR2: MGHDK, SYGVNS. The CDR3 reads CAAGQDGGRYEQYF. Written as DNA, the CDR3 is TGTGCCGCAGGCCAGGACGGAGGTCGGTACGAGCAGTACTTC.

V gene TRBV19 combines with J gene TRBJ2-7; the D gene is possibly TRBD2 (5 bases). The CDR3 runs to 15 residues. With 7 bases removed from V and 2 bases from J, the gap between germline ends came to 18 bases. Per the germline V gene, CDR1 is LNHDA and CDR2 is SQIVND (reference sequence). The DNA for the CDR3 is TGTGCCAGTACCTCAGAGGGAGCAGGTACCTACGAGCAGTACTTC. Amino acids: CASTSEGAGTYEQYF. The complete variable domain, with remaining parts taken from reference TRBV19 and TRBJ2-7, reads DGGITQSPKYLFRKEGQNVTLSCEQNLNHDAMYWYRQDPGQGLRLIYYSQIVNDFQKGDIAEGYSVSREKKESFPLTVTSAQKNPTAFYLCASTSEGAGTYEQYFGPGTRLTVT.

The gene calls are TRBV10-3 and TRBJ2-3, with D tentatively TRBD1 (5 bases). Germline loops: CDR1 ENHRY, CDR2 SYGVKD. V was pared by 4 bases and J by 2 bases, with 10 bases between. CDR3 length equals 14 residues. CDR3 nucleotides: TGTGCCATCAGTGGGGGCCTAAACACAGATACGCAGTATTTT. Protein sequence: CAISGGLNTDTQYF.

The DNA for the CDR3 is TGTGCCAGCACTAAGACTTGCTCCTACGAGCAGTACTTC. Its protein product is CASTKTCSYEQYF. The chain uses TRBV21-1 and TRBJ2-7; TRBD2 is the table's D call and was not checked against the DNA. TRBV21-1 is listed as a pseudogene. CDR3 size: 13 residues.

This clone was seen a handful of times. The chain is built from TRBV9 and TRBJ2-2; 9 bases agree with TRBD2. Germline V gene data show CDR1 as SGDLS and CDR2 as YYNGEE. J gave up 4 bases and V 2 bases, and 0 bases lay outside the gene matches. This CDR3 is built from 14 residues. The CDR3 protein is CASSVSGGTGELFF. CDR3 coding DNA: TGTGCCAGCAGCGTTAGCGGGGGCACCGGGGAGCTGTTTTTT.

The chain has TRBV6-5 and TRBJ1-1; a possible D gene is TRBD1 (5 bases). CDR1 and CDR2 from the germline V gene are MNHEY and SVGAGI. V lost 2 bases to trimming and J lost 4 bases, with 11 bases between them. The CDR3 has 14 amino acids. CDR3 in amino acids: CASSYNRQITEAFF. Written as DNA, the CDR3 is TGTGCCAGCAGTTACAATCGACAGATCACTGAAGCTTTCTTT.

This clone was recorded once. The V gene is TRBV12-5, the J gene TRBJ1-1, with D perhaps matching TRBD1 (6 bases). This CDR3 comprises 17 residues. Germline CDR1 reads LGHNT; CDR2 reads FRNRAP. The V end was cut by 6 bases, the J end by 0 bases, with 20 bases between. The CDR3 region is CASGPTQGLFVNTEAFF. The CDR3 nucleotides are TGTGCTAGTGGACCCACCCAGGGGCTGTTTGTGAACACTGAAGCTTTCTTT.

This clone was seen only once. The chain is built from TRBV19 and TRBJ2-3; TRBD2 matches at 10 bases. The germline V gene has CDR1 LNHDA and CDR2 SQIVND (reference sequence). V gave up 8 bases and J gave up 2 bases; unmatched junction bases: 16. The CDR3 is 18 amino acids. DNA of the CDR3: TGTGCCAGTCGGAACCCCTCGCTAGCGGGAGTCACCACAGATACGCAGTATTTT. It is translated as CASRNPSLAGVTTDTQYF.

This clone was observed a single time. The chain combines TRBV12-5 with TRBJ1-1; TRBD1 is a possible D gene (5 bases). With 5 bases removed from V and 3 bases from J, the gap between germline ends came to 10 bases. Germline V gives CDR1 LGHNT, CDR2 FRNRAP. This CDR3 spans 13 amino acids. The CDR3 sequence is CASGPRGDTEAFF. CDR3 in DNA: TGTGCTAGTGGTCCCCGGGGGGACACTGAAGCTTTCTTT.

The chain recombines TRBV28 with TRBJ2-5; 9 bases fit TRBD2. Looked up from germline, CDR1 is MDHEN and CDR2 is SYDVKM. The CDR3 loop spans 15 amino acids. The V segment lost 0 bases and the J segment 5 bases; nucleotides outside the gene matches: 4. In nucleotides, the CDR3 is TGTGCCAGCAGTTTATGGCGGGAGGGCCGCGAGACCCAGTACTTC. Its translation is CASSLWREGRETQYF.

The rearrangement links TRBV11-2 to TRBJ2-7, with 13 positions matching TRBD2. The CDR3 length is 16 residues. Germline V lookup: CDR1 SGHAT, CDR2 FQNNGV. V gave up 1 base and J gave up 6 bases; unmatched junction bases: 6. The CDR3 bases are TGTGCCAGCAGCTTAGCCCTACTAGCGGGAGGGTTCGAGCAGTACTTC. This sequence encodes CASSLALLAGGFEQYF.

The V and J genes are TRBV2 and TRBJ1-1; D is unresolved. The CDR3 has 13 amino acids. Germline V lookup: CDR1 SNHLY, CDR2 FYNNEI. V gave up 7 bases and J gave up 7 bases, with 16 bases separating them. DNA for the CDR3: TGTGCCAGCAAAGATAGCGACTACCATGAAGCTTTCTTT. This sequence encodes CASKDSDYHEAFF.

Written as DNA, the CDR3 is TGTGCCAGCAGTTTTAGACTGGCGGCCGACAATGAGCAGTTCTTC. It specifies CASSFRLAADNEQFF. This rearrangement joins TRBV28 to TRBJ2-1; the D is unclear. Trimming took 3 bases from V and 5 from J, leaving 14 bases between them. In germline, CDR1 is MDHEN, CDR2 SYDVKM. CDR3 length: 15 amino acids.

The genes are TRBV19 and TRBJ2-7; TRBD1 matches 7 bases. The germline CDR1 and CDR2 sequences are LNHDA and SQIVND (reference sequence). The junction had 5 bases not matched to a gene; V was cut back by 9 bases and J by 6 bases. The CDR3 runs to 11 residues. CDR3 sequence reads: CASRQGGEQYF. DNA for the CDR3: TGTGCCAGCCGACAGGGCGGCGAGCAGTACTTC.